This T cell receptor (beta chain) was documented in a study of control samples from healthy donors and cancer patients. V was pared by 4 bases and J by 10 bases, with 13 bases between. The V gene's germline CDR1 is MDHEN and CDR2 SYDVKM. This CDR3 is 12 amino acids long. Generated by immunoSEQ multiplex PCR, the TCRdb table keeps only in-frame clones and is missing some. The repertoire table contains around 190,000 clones. This receptor was identified in a woman in her 30s in good health. This chain joins TRBV28 and TRBJ1-1, with D maybe TRBD1 (6 bases). Specimen: blood. CDR3 in amino acids: CASSSQGRRAFF. The DNA of the CDR3 is TGTGCCAGCAGTTCACAGGGAAGGCGAGCTTTCTTT.